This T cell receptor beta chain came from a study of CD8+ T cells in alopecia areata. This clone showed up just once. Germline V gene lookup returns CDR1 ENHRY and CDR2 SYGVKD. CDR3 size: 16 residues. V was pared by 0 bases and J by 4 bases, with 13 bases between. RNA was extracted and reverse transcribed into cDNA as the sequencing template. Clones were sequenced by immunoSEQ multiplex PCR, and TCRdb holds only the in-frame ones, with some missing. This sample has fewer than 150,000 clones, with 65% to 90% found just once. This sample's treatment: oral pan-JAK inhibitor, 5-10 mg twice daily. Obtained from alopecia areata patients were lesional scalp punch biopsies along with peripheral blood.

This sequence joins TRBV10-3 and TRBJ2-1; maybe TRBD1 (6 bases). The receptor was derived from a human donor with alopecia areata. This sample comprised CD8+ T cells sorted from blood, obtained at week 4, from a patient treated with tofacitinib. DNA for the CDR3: TGTGCCATCAGTGAGTCGCAGGGGTTCGGGTACAATGAGCAGTTCTTC. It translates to CAISESQGFGYNEQFF.